A selection of T cell receptor beta chains follows, all from one sample in a study of blood T cell repertoires in COVID-19. Sequencing used immunoSEQ multiplex PCR; TCRdb keeps in-frame clones, though not all of them. The data hold more than 400,000 clones, with around 87% observed a single time. Sequenced sample: PBMCs or T cells enriched from blood (not recorded which). The receptors come from a woman younger than 30 who had recovered from COVID-19. Each CDR3 is given with its conserved first and last residue. Not every row has a clone size; where given, it reads once, few, many or a size class.

v_gene | abundance | CDR3aa
TRBV21-1 | NA | CASSKGRGQGLRYEQYF
TRBV4-1 | NA | CASSQRPPEAGTGRNYGYTF
TRBV4-2 | NA | CASSPRRSTSGNTIYF
TRBV19 | NA | CASSILQGANTEAFF
TRBV19 | NA | CASSAPGLVASYEQYF
TRBV11-2 | NA | CASSLGGRRGAFF
TRBV11-3 | few | CASSPETDNTEAFF
TRBV3-1/TRBV3-2 | NA | CASSLQGGSTEAFF
TRBV4-1 | many | CASTQGLRTEAFF
TRBV10-3 | NA | CAISGGGFPGQGTPNTGELFF
TRBV11-2 | NA | CASSSGGGGYTF
TRBV3-1/TRBV3-2 | NA | CASGIRSSYEQYF
TRBV3-1/TRBV3-2 | NA | CASSPGHFYEQYF
TRBV6-5 | NA | CASSYAKGRSYEQYF
TRBV7-2 | NA | CASSFQGSYTGELFF
TRBV9 | NA | CASSPHGVAGANEQFF
TRBV5-1 | NA | CASSPTSVNTGELFF
TRBV2 | NA | CASNRGQSYEQYF
TRBV10-3 | NA | CATCNPGSGEKLFF
TRBV28 | NA | CASRGQSPYEQYF
TRBV4-2 | NA | CASSQDPDREETQYF
TRBV6-2/TRBV6-3 | NA | CASSSAYEQYF